This T cell receptor (beta chain) was captured by sequencing in a study of T cells in Graves' hyperthyroidism and ophthalmopathy. The study's findings and limits: Within blood appeared most thyroid clonotypes that had expanded above 0.001. Through a model of 13 V-J features, ophthalmopathy was separated from stable hyperthyroidism.

Details on this clonotype: No antigen is known for it.

CDR3 length: 12 residues. The ends were cut back, 6 bases at V and 7 bases at J, with 10 bases in the middle. CDR1 SNHLY and CDR2 FYNNEI come from the germline V gene. Amplification of TCR beta CDR3 regions was performed using RNA transcripts as template. When the TCR CDR3 underwent first-round RT-PCR, the HTBI primer set was used. TCRdb fed the multiplex PCR reads into MiXCR, producing one record per CDR3 protein. Of more than 500,000 distinct CDR3 sequences listed, roughly 45% are singletons. The source is an adult woman with Graves' disease, either hyperthyroidism or ophthalmopathy (not recorded which). This rearrangement joins TRBV2 to TRBJ1-5; no clear D. The sequencing input was peripheral blood or thyroid tissue (not recorded which). The CDR3 sequence: CASSVERQPQHF. CDR3 nucleotides: TGTGCCAGCAGCGTGGAAAGGCAGCCCCAGCATTTT. Supplemented by reference TRBV2 and TRBJ1-5, the full variable domain reads EPEVTQTPSHQVTQMGQEVILRCVPISNHLYFYWYRQILGQKVEFLVSFYNNEISEKSEIFDDQFSVERPDGSNFTLKIRSTKLEDSAMYFCASSVERQPQHFGDGTRLSIL.